This T cell receptor (beta chain) stems from a study of OX40 agonist ivuxolimab in advanced cancers. Overall study: Ivuxolimab, an agonist antibody against OX40 (CD134), was given to patients. Ivuxolimab was administered intravenously to patients at 0.01 to 10 mg/kg every 2 weeks.

Here immunoSEQ multiplex PCR was the method, and the copy in TCRdb shows in-frame clones only, minus some. The sample holds just under 80,000 clones, 84% seen once. Trimming took off 7 bases at V and 6 bases at J, with 22 bases between the two ends. CDR1 and CDR2 from the germline V gene are MNHEY and SVGAGI. The CDR3 covers 15 residues. The sample consisted of CD4+ or CD8+ T cells sorted from blood, taken in a trial of the OX40 agonist ivuxolimab. This sequence joins TRBV6-5 and TRBJ2-7; a possible D gene is TRBD1 (6 bases). This sequence originates from an adult with an advanced solid tumor such as melanoma, head and neck, liver or kidney cancer. CDR3: CASTPRARGRLEQYF. CDR3 nucleotide sequence: TGTGCCAGCACCCCCCGGGCCAGGGGAAGACTCGAGCAGTACTTC.